This TCR beta chain was sequenced during a study of blood T cell repertoires in COVID-19. Study-wide background: Acute-phase and convalescent COVID-19 samples originated in the United States, Italy and Spain. Sources were T cells, B-cell-depleted T cells, or PBMCs; the material itself was cDNA or gDNA.

In the original analysis: Amplification from reference gene primers served as the basis for estimated nucleated cell counts. The data were produced by immunoSEQ multiplex PCR, yet TCRdb's version contains in-frame clones alone and is incomplete. Clonal size and the V and J genes are those of that table, whereas D and trimming came from the DNA. The table records approximately 210,000 clones, about 91% of them present only once. Germline CDR1 SGHNT, CDR2 YENEEA. The CDR3 contains 13 residues. V lost 5 bases to trimming and J lost 7 bases, with 14 bases between them. This clone was seen only once. The clonotype was recovered from a man aged 25-45 years with acute or convalescent COVID-19. V is TRBV11-3 and J is TRBJ2-5; tentatively, D is TRBD2 (5 bases). The specimen was peripheral blood. In nucleotides, the CDR3 is TGTGCCAGCAGCCGGACCCTTGGAGGGACCCAGTACTTC. It is translated as CASSRTLGGTQYF.